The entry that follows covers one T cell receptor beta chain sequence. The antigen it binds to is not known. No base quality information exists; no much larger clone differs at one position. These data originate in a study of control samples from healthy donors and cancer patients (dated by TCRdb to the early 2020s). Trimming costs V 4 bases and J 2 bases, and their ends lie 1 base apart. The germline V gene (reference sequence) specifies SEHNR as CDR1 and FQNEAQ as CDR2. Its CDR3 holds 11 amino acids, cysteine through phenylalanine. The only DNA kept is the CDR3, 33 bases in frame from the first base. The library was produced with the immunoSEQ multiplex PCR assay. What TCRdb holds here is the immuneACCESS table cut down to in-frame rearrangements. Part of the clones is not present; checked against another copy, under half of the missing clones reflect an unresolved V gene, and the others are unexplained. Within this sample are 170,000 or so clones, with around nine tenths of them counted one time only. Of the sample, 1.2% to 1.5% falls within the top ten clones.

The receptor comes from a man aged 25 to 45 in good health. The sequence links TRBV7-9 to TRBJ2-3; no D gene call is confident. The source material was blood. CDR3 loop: CASSSTDTQYF. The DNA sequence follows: TGTGCCAGCAGCTCCACAGATACGCAGTATTTT.